This T cell receptor beta chain was sequenced for a study of shared clonotypes between healthy human individuals. Findings and caveats of the study: What naive subsets generally showed was a larger estimated richness than memory subsets showed.

The V and J ends lost 0 bases and 2 bases, in that order; junction bases with no gene match: 6. CDR1 is SGHRS, CDR2 YFSETQ, per germline. The CDR3 spans 16 residues. To note about this clone: What it binds is not known.

The protocol was immunoSEQ multiplex PCR, while the TCRdb copy is restricted to in-frame clones and leaves out a portion. Among some 2.1 million clones listed, 85% to 95% were seen once. Sequencing used naive CD4+ T cells sorted from blood. Subset here: CD45RA+ positively selected. The chain employs TRBV5-1 and TRBJ2-3, with 7 bases lining up with TRBD2. This receptor was taken from a man younger than 35 in good health. The CDR3 protein is CASSLVPAGITDTQYF. As DNA, the CDR3 is TGCGCCAGCAGCTTGGTCCCAGCGGGGATCACAGATACGCAGTATTTT.